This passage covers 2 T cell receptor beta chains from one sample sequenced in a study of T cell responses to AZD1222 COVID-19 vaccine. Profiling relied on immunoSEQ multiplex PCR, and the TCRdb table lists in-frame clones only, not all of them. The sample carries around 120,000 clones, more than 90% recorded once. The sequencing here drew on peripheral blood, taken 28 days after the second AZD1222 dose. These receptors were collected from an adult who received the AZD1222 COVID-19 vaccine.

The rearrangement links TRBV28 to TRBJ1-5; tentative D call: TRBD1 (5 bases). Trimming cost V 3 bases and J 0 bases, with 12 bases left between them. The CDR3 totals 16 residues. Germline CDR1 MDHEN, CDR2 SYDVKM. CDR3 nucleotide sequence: TGTGCCAGCAGTTTTCCGGGGACTTATAGCAATCAGCCCCAGCATTTT. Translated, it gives CASSFPGTYSNQPQHF.

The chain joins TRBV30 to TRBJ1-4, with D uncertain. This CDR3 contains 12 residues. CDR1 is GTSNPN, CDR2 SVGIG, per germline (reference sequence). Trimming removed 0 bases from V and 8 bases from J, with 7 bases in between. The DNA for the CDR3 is TGTGCCTGGAGTGTACAGTCGGAAAAACTGTTTTTT. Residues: CAWSVQSEKLFF. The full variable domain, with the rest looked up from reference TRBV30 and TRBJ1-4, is SQTIHQWPATLVQPVGSPLSLECTVEGTSNPNLYWYRQAAGRGLQLLFYSVGIGQISSEVPQNLSASRPQDRQFILSSKKLLLSDSGFYLCAWSVQSEKLFFGSGTQLSVL.